This T cell receptor beta chain appears in the sequencing data of a study of T cell changes during pregnancy in multiple sclerosis. Looked up from germline, CDR1 is MRHNA and CDR2 is SNTAGT. CDR3 length equals 15 residues. J lost 6 bases, V lost 4 bases, and 5 bases had no gene match. The data were produced by immunoSEQ multiplex PCR, yet TCRdb's version contains in-frame clones alone and is incomplete. The sample shows 90,000 to 100,000 clones, approximately 92% of them seen only once. This sequence joins TRBV6-4 and TRBJ2-1; 11 positions agree with TRBD1. The source material was peripheral blood, sampled in the first trimester of pregnancy. This TCR was recovered from a female donor with multiple sclerosis, enrolled in a pregnancy study. In nucleotides, the CDR3 is TGTGCCAGCAGTGCCGGGACAGGGGGAGGCAATGAGCAGTTCTTC. The encoded protein is CASSAGTGGGNEQFF.